The clone carrying this TCR beta chain was detected ten times or more. Its antigen is not known. Time point indicated: patch test 1, 2 weeks after DPC sensitization. Indicated treatment: therapeutic diphenylcyclopropenone sensitization with weekly scalp DPC. Germline V lookup: CDR1 DFQATT, CDR2 SNEGSKA (reference sequence). The CDR3 is made up of 15 amino acids. V lost 3 bases, J lost 1 base, and 6 bases stayed unmatched. This record belongs to a study of human T cells and chemical hapten exposure. Study-level background: Sensitization involved placing 2% DPC onto a roughly 2 cm by roughly 2 cm region of upper inner arm skin.

Points from the study as a whole: Donors, who had alopecia, may show an immune response that differs from healthy people's.

In the original workflow: A per-sample median of approximately 100,000 TCRs was observed, with a range of roughly 20,000 to 690,600. From the RACE reads, TCRdb called clonotypes with MiXCR, one entry per CDR3 protein. What appears here as the V and J calls and clone size reflects TCRdb's work, not the paper's. In the table there are 150,000 to 200,000 distinct CDR3 sequences, around 24% of which are singletons. V usage is TRBV20-1 and J usage is TRBJ2-7; TRBD2 aligns across 10 bases. The TCR sequence derives from a woman aged 50 to 65 with alopecia areata. Some clones in this sample may be carry-over from other donors' samples. The material sequenced was whole blood, taken in connection with sensitization to the hapten diphenylcyclopropenone (DPC). The CDR3 sequence is CSASSGLATSYEQYF. For the CDR3, the DNA is TGCAGTGCTAGTTCGGGACTAGCGACGTCCTACGAGCAGTACTTC.